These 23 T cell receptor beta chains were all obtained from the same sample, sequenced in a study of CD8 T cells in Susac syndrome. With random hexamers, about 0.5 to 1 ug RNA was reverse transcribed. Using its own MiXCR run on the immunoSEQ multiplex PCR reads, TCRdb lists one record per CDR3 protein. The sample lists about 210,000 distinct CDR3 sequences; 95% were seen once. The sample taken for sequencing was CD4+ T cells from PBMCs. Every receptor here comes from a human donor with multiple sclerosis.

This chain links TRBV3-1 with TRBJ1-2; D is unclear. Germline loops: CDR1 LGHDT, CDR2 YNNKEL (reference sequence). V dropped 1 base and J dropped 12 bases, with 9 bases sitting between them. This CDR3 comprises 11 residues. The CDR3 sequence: CASSQGTFDTF. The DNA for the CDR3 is TGTGCCAGCAGCCAAGGGACGTTCGACACCTTC.

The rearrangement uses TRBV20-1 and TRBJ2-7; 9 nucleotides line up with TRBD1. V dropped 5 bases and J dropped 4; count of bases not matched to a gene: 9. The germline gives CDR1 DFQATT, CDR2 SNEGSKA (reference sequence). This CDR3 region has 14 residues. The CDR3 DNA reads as TGCAGTGCTCCCGCCGGGACAGGGAATTACGAGCAGTACTTC. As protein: CSAPAGTGNYEQYF.

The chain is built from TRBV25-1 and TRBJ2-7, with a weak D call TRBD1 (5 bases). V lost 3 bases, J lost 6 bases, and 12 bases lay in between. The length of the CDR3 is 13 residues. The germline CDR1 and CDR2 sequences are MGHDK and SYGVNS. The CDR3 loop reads CASSDRAVREQYF. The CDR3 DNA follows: TGTGCCAGCAGTGACAGGGCCGTCCGCGAGCAGTACTTC.

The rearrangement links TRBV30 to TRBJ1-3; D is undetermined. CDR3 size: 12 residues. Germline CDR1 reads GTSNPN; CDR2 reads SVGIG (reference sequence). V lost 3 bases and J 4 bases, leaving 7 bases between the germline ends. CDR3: CAWSALGNTIYF. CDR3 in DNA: TGTGCCTGGAGCGCCCTCGGAAACACCATATATTTT.

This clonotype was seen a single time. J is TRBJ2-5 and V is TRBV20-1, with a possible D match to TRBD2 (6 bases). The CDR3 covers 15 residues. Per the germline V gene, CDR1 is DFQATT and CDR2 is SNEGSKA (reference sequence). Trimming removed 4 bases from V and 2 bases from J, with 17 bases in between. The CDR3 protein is CSAIGTRGLQETQYF. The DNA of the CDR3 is TGCAGTGCTATCGGGACTCGCGGCTTACAAGAGACCCAGTACTTC.

The CDR3 spells CASSFQGVYYGYTF. For the CDR3, the DNA is TGTGCCAGCAGTTTTCAGGGGGTGTACTATGGCTACACCTTC. The V and J genes are TRBV12-3 or TRBV12-4 and TRBJ1-2, with TRBD1 identical over 7 bases. V lost 3 bases to trimming and J lost 3 bases; unmatched junction nucleotides: 4. The CDR3 contains 14 residues.

CDR3 sequence: CASSPIRGPTGELFF. The CDR3 DNA follows: TGTGCCAGCAGCCCAATACGGGGGCCAACCGGGGAGCTGTTTTTT. The chain uses TRBV7-9 and TRBJ2-2, with D perhaps assigned TRBD1 or TRBD2 (6 bases each). Germline V CDR1 and CDR2: SEHNR, FQNEAQ (reference sequence). With 5 bases removed from V and 5 bases from J, the gap between germline ends came to 15 bases. The CDR3 length is 15 residues.

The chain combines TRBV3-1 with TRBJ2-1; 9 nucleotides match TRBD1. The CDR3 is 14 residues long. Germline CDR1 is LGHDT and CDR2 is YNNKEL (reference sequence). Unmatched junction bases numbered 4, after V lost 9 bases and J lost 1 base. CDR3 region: CASNDRGSYNEQFF. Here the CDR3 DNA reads TGTGCCAGTAACGACAGGGGGTCCTACAATGAGCAGTTCTTC.

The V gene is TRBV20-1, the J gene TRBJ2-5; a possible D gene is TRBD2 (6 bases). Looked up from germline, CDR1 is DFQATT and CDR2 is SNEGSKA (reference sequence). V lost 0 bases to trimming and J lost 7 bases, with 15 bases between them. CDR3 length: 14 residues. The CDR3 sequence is CSAREQKAGGTQYF. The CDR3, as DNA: TGCAGTGCTAGAGAACAGAAGGCCGGGGGGACCCAGTACTTC.

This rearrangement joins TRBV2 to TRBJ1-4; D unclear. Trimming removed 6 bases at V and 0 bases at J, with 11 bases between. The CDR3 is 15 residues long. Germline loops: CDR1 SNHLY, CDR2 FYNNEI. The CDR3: CASRVGAATNEKLFF. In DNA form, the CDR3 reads TGTGCCAGCAGGGTGGGCGCAGCAACTAATGAAAAACTGTTTTTT.

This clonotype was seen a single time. Here the CDR3 reads CASSPTSEKLFF. For the CDR3, the DNA is TGTGCCAGCAGCCCCACGAGCGAAAAACTGTTTTTT. V usage is TRBV3-1 and J usage is TRBJ1-4; the D is unclear. The CDR3 extends over 12 amino acids. V was trimmed by 4 bases and J by 8 bases, leaving 8 bases between them. Looked up from germline, CDR1 is LGHDT and CDR2 is YNNKEL (reference sequence). The full variable domain, its missing parts supplied by reference TRBV3-1 and TRBJ1-4, is DTAVSQTPKYLVTQMGNDKSIKCEQNLGHDTMYWYKQDSKKFLKIMFSYNNKELIINETVPNRFSPKSPDKAHLNLHINSLELGDSAVYFCASSPTSEKLFFGSGTQLSVL.

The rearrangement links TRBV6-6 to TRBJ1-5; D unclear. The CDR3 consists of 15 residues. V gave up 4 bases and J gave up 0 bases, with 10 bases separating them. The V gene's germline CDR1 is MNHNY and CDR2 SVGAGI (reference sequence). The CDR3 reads CASSSLLGSNQPQHF. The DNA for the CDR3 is TGTGCCAGCAGTTCTCTGCTGGGTAGCAATCAGCCCCAGCATTTT.

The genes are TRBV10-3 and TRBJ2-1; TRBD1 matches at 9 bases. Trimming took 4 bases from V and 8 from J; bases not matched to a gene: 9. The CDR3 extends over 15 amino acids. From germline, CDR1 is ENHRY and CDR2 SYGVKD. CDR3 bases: TGTGCCATCAGTGGTAACACAGGGGGCTCAGATGAGCAGTTCTTC. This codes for CAISGNTGGSDEQFF.

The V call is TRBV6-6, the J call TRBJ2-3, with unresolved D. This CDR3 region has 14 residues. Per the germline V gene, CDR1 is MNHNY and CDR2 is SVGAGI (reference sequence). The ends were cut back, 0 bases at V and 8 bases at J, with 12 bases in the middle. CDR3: CASSYSATASTQYF. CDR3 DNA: TGTGCCAGCAGTTACTCGGCTACGGCCTCTACGCAGTATTTT.

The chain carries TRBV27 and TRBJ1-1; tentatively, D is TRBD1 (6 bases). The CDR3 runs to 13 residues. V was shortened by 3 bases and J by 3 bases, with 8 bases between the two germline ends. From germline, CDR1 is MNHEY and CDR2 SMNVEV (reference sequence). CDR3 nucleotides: TGTGCCAGCAGTTTTCGGACAGACACTGAAGCTTTCTTT. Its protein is CASSFRTDTEAFF.

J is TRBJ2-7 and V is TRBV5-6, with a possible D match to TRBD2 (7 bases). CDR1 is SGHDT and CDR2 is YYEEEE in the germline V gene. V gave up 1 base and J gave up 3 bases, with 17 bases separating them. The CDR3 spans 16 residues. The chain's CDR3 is CASSLRWQGRDYEQYF. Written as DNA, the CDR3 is TGTGCCAGCAGCTTGCGTTGGCAGGGGAGGGACTACGAGCAGTACTTC.

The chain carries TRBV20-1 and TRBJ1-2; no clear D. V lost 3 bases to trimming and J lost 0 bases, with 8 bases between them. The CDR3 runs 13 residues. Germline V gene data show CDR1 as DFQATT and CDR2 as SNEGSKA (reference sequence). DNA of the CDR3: TGCAGTGCTAGCCTTATGGCTAACTATGGCTACACCTTC. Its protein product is CSASLMANYGYTF.

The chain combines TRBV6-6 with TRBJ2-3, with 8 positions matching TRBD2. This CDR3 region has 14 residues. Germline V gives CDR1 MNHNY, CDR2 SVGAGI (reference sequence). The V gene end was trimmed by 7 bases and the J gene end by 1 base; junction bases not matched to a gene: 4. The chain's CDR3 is CASTIAGRTDTQYF. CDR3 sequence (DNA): TGTGCCAGCACCATAGCGGGGCGCACAGATACGCAGTATTTT.

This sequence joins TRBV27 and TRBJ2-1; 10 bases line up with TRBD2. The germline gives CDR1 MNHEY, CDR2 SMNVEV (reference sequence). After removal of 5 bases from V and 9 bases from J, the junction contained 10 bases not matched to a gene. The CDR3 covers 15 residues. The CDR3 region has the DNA TGTGCCAGCAGTCTCCTCCCGGGACTAGCGACTGAGCAGTTCTTC. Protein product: CASSLLPGLATEQFF.

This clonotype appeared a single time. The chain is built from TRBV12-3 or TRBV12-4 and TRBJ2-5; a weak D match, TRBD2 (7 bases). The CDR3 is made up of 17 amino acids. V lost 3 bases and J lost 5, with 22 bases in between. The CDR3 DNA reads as TGTGCCAGCAGTTTGGGACTCGGGGGGCTACAGCTCGAGACCCAGTACTTC. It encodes CASSLGLGGLQLETQYF.

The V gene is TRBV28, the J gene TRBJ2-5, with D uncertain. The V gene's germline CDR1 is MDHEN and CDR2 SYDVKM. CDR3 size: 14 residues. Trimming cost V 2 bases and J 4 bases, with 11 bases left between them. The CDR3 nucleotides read TGTGCCAGCAGTTTACCGGGCCCCGGAGAGACCCAGTACTTC. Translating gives CASSLPGPGETQYF.

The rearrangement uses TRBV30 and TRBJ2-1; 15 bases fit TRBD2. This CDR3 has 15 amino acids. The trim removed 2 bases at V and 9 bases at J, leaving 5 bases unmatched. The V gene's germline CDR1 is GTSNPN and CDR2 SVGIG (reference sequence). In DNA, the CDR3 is TGTGCCTGGAGTTCGGGACTAGCGGGAGGTGGTGAGCAGTTCTTC. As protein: CAWSSGLAGGGEQFF.

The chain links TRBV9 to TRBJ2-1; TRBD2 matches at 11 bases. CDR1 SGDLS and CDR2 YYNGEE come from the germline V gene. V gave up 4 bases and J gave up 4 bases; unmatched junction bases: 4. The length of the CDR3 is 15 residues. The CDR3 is CASSSTSGSYNEQFF. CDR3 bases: TGTGCCAGCAGCTCTACTAGCGGGAGTTACAATGAGCAGTTCTTC. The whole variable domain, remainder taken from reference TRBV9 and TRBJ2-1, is DSGVTQTPKHLITATGQRVTLRCSPRSGDLSVYWYQQSLDQGLQFLIQYYNGEERAKGNILERFSAQQFPDLHSELNLSSLELGDSALYFCASSSTSGSYNEQFFGPGTRLTVL.